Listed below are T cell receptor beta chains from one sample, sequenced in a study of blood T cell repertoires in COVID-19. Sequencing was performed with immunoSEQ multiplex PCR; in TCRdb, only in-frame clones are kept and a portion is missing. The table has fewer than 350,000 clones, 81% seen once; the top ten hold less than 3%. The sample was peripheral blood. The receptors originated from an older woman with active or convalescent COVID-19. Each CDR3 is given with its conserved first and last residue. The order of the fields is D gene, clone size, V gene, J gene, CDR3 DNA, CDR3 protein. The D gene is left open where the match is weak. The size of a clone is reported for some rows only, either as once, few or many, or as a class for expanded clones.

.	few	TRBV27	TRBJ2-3	TGTGCCAGCAGTTTATCCGAGAGCACAGATACGCAGTATTTT	CASSLSESTDTQYF
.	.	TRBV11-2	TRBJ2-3	TGTGCCAGCAGCCCGGGAACAAACATAGCAACAGATACGCAGTATTTT	CASSPGTNIATDTQYF
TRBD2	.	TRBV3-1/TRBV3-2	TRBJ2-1	TGTGCCAGCAGCCAAGCGGGCGGGGGGGCCTTTGAGCAGTTCTTC	CASSQAGGGAFEQFF
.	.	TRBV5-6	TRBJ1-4	TGTGCCAGCAGCCGGCCGGGACTCACTAATGAAAAACTGTTTTTT	CASSRPGLTNEKLFF
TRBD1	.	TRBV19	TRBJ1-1	TGTGCCAGTAGTATGTTTTGGGGACAGGAAGACACTGAAGCTTTCTTT	CASSMFWGQEDTEAFF
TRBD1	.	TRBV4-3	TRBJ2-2	TGCGCCAGCAGCGGACAGGGTTTCCACACCGGGGAGCTGTTTTTT	CASSGQGFHTGELFF
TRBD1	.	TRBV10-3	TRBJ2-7	TGTGCCATCAGTGAGCAGGGACAGCTAGGGGAGCAGTACTTC	CAISEQGQLGEQYF
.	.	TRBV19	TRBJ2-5	TGTGCCAGTAGTCTCCGACAGGAGTTCCCATACCAAGAGACCCAGTACTTC	CASSLRQEFPYQETQYF
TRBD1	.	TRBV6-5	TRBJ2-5	TGTGCCAGCAGTTACCAGGGGACAGAACGGGAGACCCAGTACTTC	CASSYQGTERETQYF
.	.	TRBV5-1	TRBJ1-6	TGCGCCAGCAGCTTGGGACGGACTACTCATAATTCACCCCTCCACTTT	CASSLGRTTHNSPLHF
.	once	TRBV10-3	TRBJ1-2	TGTGCCATCAGTGCGATGGGGCGCAACTATGGCTACACCTTC	CAISAMGRNYGYTF
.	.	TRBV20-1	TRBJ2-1	TGCAGTGCTAGTGCGGGACAATACAATGAGCAGTTCTTC	CSASAGQYNEQFF
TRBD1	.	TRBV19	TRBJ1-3	TGTGCCAGTTGGACAGGGTTTTATTCTGGAAACACCATATATTTT	CASWTGFYSGNTIYF
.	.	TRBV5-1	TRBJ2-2	TGCGCCAGCAGCTTGGTTCAGGTCTCGGCCGGGGAGCTGTTTTTT	CASSLVQVSAGELFF
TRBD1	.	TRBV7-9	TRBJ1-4	TGTGCCAGCAGTAGATCAGGGGGGAATGAAAAACTGTTTTTT	CASSRSGGNEKLFF
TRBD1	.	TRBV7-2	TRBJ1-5	TGTGCCAGCAGCTTAAAGGGGGCGAGTAGCAATCAGCCCCAGCATTTT	CASSLKGASSNQPQHF
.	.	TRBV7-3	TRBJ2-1	TGTGCCAGCAGCCCAACCGAGGCCCATGAGCAGTTCTTC	CASSPTEAHEQFF
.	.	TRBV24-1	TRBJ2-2	TGTGCCACCAGTGATTGGGGGGACGCGGAGAACACCGGGGAGCTGTTTTTT	CATSDWGDAENTGELFF
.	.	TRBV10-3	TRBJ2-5	TGTGCCATCAGTGGAGTGCTTCAAGAGACCCAGTACTTC	CAISGVLQETQYF
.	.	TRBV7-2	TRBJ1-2	TGTGCCAGCAGCCCGCAGAGGGACTATGGCTACACCTTC	CASSPQRDYGYTF
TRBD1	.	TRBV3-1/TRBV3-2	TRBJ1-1	TGTGCCAGCAGCCAACTACAGGGGACTGAAGCTTTCTTT	CASSQLQGTEAFF
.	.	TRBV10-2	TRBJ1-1	TGCGCCAGCAGTGTATCAGGGAAAACTGAAGCTTTCTTT	CASSVSGKTEAFF
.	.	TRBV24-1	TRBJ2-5	TGTGCCACCAGTCAGGGGTCGGAAGAGACCCAGTACTTC	CATSQGSEETQYF
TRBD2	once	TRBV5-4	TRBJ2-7	TGTGCCAGCAGCCCGGAGCGGGACGGGATCTACGAGCAGTACTTC	CASSPERDGIYEQYF
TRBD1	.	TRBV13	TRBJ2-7	TGTGCCAGCAGCTCCCTTCCCGGGACAGACGAGCAGTACTTC	CASSSLPGTDEQYF
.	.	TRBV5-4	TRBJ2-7	TGTGCCAGCAGCTTTGGGGGCAACGAGCAGTACTTC	CASSFGGNEQYF
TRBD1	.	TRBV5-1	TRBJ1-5	TGCGCCAGCAGCCCCGGGACAGACCGTTATAGCAATCAGCCCCAGCATTTT	CASSPGTDRYSNQPQHF
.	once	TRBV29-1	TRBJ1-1	TGCAGCGTTGGGGCAGGTCAGACCGCGAACACTGAAGCTTTCTTT	CSVGAGQTANTEAFF
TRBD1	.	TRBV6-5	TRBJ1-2	TGTGCCAGCAGATCCTACAGGGGGCGGGGAGGCTACACCTTC	CASRSYRGRGGYTF
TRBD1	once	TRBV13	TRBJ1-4	TGTGCCAGCAGCTTAGACAGGGGACATGAAAAACTGTTTTTT	CASSLDRGHEKLFF
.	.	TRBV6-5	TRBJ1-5	TGTGCCAGCACTCGGGACAACTATAGCAATCAGCCCCAGCATTTT	CASTRDNYSNQPQHF
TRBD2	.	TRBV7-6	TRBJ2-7	TGTGCCAGCAGCCAACTGGGGGGGAAGGCTGGAGAGCAGTACTTC	CASSQLGGKAGEQYF